One and the same sample provided the 3 T cell receptor beta chains below, sequenced in a study of technical replicates of blood from a handful of donors. The data were produced by immunoSEQ multiplex PCR, yet TCRdb's version contains in-frame clones alone and is incomplete. The sample yields about 79,000 clones, 90% to 95% seen once. Sequenced: T cells isolated from PBMCs. The receptor source for this set is a human donor in good health.

J is TRBJ1-1 and V is TRBV15; D not certain. Germline assignment: CDR1 LNHNV and CDR2 YYDKDF (reference sequence). The CDR3 consists of 14 residues. V shed 2 bases and J shed 1 base, with 8 bases lying between them. The CDR3 loop is CATSRQRQNTEAFF. The CDR3 bases are TGTGCCACCAGCAGACAGAGACAGAACACTGAAGCTTTCTTT.

This chain uses TRBV6-5 with TRBJ1-3; possibly TRBD1 for D (6 bases). The V and J ends lost 6 bases and 0 bases respectively, with 12 bases between them. The CDR3 contains 15 residues. CDR1 is MNHEY and CDR2 is SVGAGI in the germline V gene. The CDR3 region has the DNA TGTGCCAGCAGCGGGAGGGGGTTCTCTGGAAACACCATATATTTT. Its translation is CASSGRGFSGNTIYF.

V usage is TRBV19 and J usage is TRBJ1-5; a weak D match, TRBD1 (5 bases). V dropped 1 base and J dropped 7 bases, with 8 bases sitting between them. Per the germline V gene, CDR1 is LNHDA and CDR2 is SQIVND (reference sequence). This CDR3 comprises 13 residues. CDR3 protein: CASSIAPGQPQHF. The DNA for the CDR3 is TGTGCCAGTAGTATAGCCCCAGGGCAGCCCCAGCATTTT.